What follows describes a single T cell receptor (beta chain). Germline assignment: CDR1 SQVTM and CDR2 ANQGSEA. The CDR3 spans 13 residues. The V end lost 7 bases, the J end lost 1 base, and 13 bases lay between the germline ends. This sample is drawn from a study of CD8 T cells in Susac syndrome. In blood CD8+ and CD4+ T cells, TCR beta underwent sequencing. It was treatment-naive patients with stable or active relapsing-remitting disease who made up the multiple sclerosis controls. When the RNA was reverse transcribed, random hexamers were used with an input of 0.5 to 1 ug. The amplification used immunoSEQ multiplex PCR on TCR beta CDR3; it spanned 54 Vbeta and 13 Jbeta. TCRdb reprocessed the immunoSEQ multiplex PCR reads with MiXCR, giving one entry per CDR3 protein. The sample carries roughly 200,000 distinct CDR3 sequences, roughly 95% recorded once.

Source material: CD8+ T cells from PBMCs. This clonotype originated in a human donor with multiple sclerosis. The chain recombines TRBV29-1 with TRBJ2-5; a possible D gene is TRBD2 (5 bases). This CDR3 reads CSEQAEIQETQYF. CDR3 DNA: TGCAGCGAACAAGCGGAGATCCAAGAGACCCAGTACTTC.